Detailed here is one T cell receptor (beta chain). Assay: immunoSEQ multiplex PCR; the TCRdb copy retains only in-frame clones and omits some. The sample holds approximately 170,000 clones, roughly four fifths seen once. V was clipped by 0 bases and J by 3 bases; unmatched bases: 5. Germline V gives CDR1 SGHRS, CDR2 YFSETQ. This CDR3 comprises 15 residues. These data come from a study of blood T cell repertoires in COVID-19. The rearrangement links TRBV5-1 to TRBJ2-5; 7 positions match TRBD2. What was sequenced was peripheral blood. This TCR was sampled from a woman in her 70s with COVID-19, enrolled during active disease. CDR3 nucleotide sequence: TGCGCCAGCAGCTTGGGGGGCGGGAGCGAAGAGACCCAGTACTTC. This encodes CASSLGGGSEETQYF.